The rows below give T cell receptor beta chains drawn from one sample of a study of OX40 agonist ivuxolimab in advanced cancers. Using immunoSEQ multiplex PCR, the repertoire was profiled, and TCRdb retains in-frame clones only, with some absent. The sample lists tens of thousands of clones, approximately 86% occurring once. The input for sequencing was CD4+ or CD8+ T cells sorted from blood, taken in a trial of the OX40 agonist ivuxolimab. The receptors were gathered from an adult with an advanced solid tumor such as melanoma, head and neck, liver or kidney cancer. The CDR3 runs from the conserved cysteine through the conserved F or W. D genes are given only for firm matches. Rows give clone size only sometimes, using once, few, many, or a class for an expanded clone.

V: TRBV11-2; size: .; length: 18; J: TRBJ2-7; D: TRBD1; DNA: TGTGCCAGCAGCTTAGCTAAATACGGGACAGGAGATACCTACGAGCAGTACTTC; CDR3: CASSLAKYGTGDTYEQYF
V: TRBV5-8; size: .; length: 13; J: TRBJ1-4; D: TRBD1; DNA: TGTGCCAGCAGCCGACAGGGGTGGGAAAAACTGTTTTTT; CDR3: CASSRQGWEKLFF
V: TRBV7-9; size: .; length: 19; J: TRBJ2-3; D: TRBD1; DNA: TGTGCCAGCAGCTTAGTTGGAATCCGGGACAGTTTTACCACAGATACGCAGTATTTT; CDR3: CASSLVGIRDSFTTDTQYF
V: TRBV5-1; size: .; length: 15; J: TRBJ2-5; D: .; DNA: TGCGCCAGCAGACCTCGACAGGCCGCCCAAGAGACCCAGTACTTC; CDR3: CASRPRQAAQETQYF
V: TRBV28; size: once; length: 15; J: TRBJ2-7; D: .; DNA: TGTGCCAGCACCCCCCTGCCAGGGGCGACCTACGAGCAGTACTTC; CDR3: CASTPLPGATYEQYF
V: TRBV7-9; size: .; length: 12; J: TRBJ2-1; D: .; DNA: TGTGCCAGCAGCCTTAGCTCCTCCGGTGTGTTCTTC; CDR3: CASSLSSSGVFF
V: TRBV9; size: .; length: 15; J: TRBJ2-3; D: .; DNA: TGTGCCAGCAGCGTAGCGGCTAGGGGCATGGATACGCAGTATTTT; CDR3: CASSVAARGMDTQYF
V: TRBV2; size: .; length: 11; J: TRBJ1-2; D: .; DNA: TGTGCCAGCCAGTTCCCCTATGGCTACACCTTC; CDR3: CASQFPYGYTF
V: TRBV6-5; size: .; length: 15; J: TRBJ2-3; D: .; DNA: TGTGCCAGCAGTTTATTACCTAGCGACGCAGATACGCAGTATTTT; CDR3: CASSLLPSDADTQYF
V: TRBV14; size: .; length: 14; J: TRBJ1-2; D: .; DNA: TGTGCCAGCAGCCCCTTGGGGGGGGCGCGAGGCTACACCTTC; CDR3: CASSPLGGARGYTF
V: TRBV28; size: .; length: 14; J: TRBJ2-7; D: TRBD1; DNA: TGTGCCAGCAGCCACAGGGGTGGAACCTACGAGCAGTACTTC; CDR3: CASSHRGGTYEQYF
V: TRBV5-4; size: once; length: 11; J: TRBJ2-1; D: .; DNA: TGTGCCAGCAGCTTGGGGGACGTACGGTTCTTC; CDR3: CASSLGDVRFF
V: TRBV5-1; size: .; length: 17; J: TRBJ2-3; D: TRBD2; DNA: TGCGCCAGCAGCCCGAAGACTAGCGGGGTGAGCACAGATACGCAGTATTTT; CDR3: CASSPKTSGVSTDTQYF
V: TRBV9; size: .; length: 14; J: TRBJ1-4; D: .; DNA: TGTGCCAGCAGCCCCCGGGATGGTAATGAAAAACTGTTTTTT; CDR3: CASSPRDGNEKLFF
V: TRBV9; size: .; length: 16; J: TRBJ1-2; D: .; DNA: TGTGCCAGCACCCCCGAGGGCAGGCCGCGGTGGGGTGGCTACACCTTC; CDR3: CASTPEGRPRWGGYTF
V: TRBV27; size: few; length: 14; J: TRBJ1-1; D: .; DNA: TGTGCCAGCAGTTTCTCCCTGGGGGACACTGAAGCTTTCTTT; CDR3: CASSFSLGDTEAFF